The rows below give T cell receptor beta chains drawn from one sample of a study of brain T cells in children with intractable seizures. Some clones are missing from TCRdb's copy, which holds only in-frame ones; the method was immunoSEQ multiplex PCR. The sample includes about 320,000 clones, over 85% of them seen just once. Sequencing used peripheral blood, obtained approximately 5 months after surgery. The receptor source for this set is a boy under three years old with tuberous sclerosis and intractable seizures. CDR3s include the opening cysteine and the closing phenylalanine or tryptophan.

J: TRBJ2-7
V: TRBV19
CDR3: CASSNDNYYEQYF

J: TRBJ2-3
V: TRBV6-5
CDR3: CASSLPIGSTDTQYF

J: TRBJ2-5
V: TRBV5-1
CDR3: CASSLKETQYF

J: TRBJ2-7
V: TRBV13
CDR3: CASSRLKQGSYEQYF

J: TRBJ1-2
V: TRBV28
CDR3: CASSLVGNGQGYGYTF

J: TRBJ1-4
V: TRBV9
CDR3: CASSAGTGDTQLDEKLFF

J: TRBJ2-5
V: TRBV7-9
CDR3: CASNWDWEETQYF

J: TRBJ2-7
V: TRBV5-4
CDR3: CASSPGQGGYEQYF

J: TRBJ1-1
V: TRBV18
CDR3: CASSREWNTEAFF

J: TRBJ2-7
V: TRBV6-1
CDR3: CASSEAAGRPYEQYF

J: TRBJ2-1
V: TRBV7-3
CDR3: CASSFLGGMNEQFF

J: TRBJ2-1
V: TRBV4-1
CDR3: CASSQETPLAGVTYNEQFF

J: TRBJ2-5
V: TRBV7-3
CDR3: CASSPVPRETQYF

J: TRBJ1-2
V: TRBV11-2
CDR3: CASSLDSGGYGYTF

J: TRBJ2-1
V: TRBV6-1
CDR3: CASTRLIYNEQFF

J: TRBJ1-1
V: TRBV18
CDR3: CASSPSTGPSNTEAFF

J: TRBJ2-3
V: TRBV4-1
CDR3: CASSQDRGTDTQYF

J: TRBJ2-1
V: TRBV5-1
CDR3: CASSWKGLAGGIYSYNEQFF

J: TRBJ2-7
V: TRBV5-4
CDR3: CASGVRPGSNEQYF

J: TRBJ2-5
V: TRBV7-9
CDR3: CASSSPPGGGQYF

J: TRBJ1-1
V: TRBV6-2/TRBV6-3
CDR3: CASSWTNKNTEAFF

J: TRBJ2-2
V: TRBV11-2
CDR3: CASRQTVRVLNTGELFF

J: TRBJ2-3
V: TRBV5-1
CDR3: CASSLRGSGGSTDTQYF

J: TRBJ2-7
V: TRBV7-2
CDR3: CASSLVAGSGGYEQYF

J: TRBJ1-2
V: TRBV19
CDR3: CASSEANRDYGYTF

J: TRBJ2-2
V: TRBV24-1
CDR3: CATSQRGLGTGELFF

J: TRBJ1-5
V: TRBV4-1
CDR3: CASSQDPGRGQPQHF

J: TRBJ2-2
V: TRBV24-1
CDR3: CATSDRGGSSGELFF

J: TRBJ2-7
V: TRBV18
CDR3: CASSPRTETYEQYF

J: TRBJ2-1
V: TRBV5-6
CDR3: CASSWTSYNEQFF

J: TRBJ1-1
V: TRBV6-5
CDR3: CASSYSTSVGTEAFF

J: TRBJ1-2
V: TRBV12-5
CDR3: CASGRQPDLNYGYTF

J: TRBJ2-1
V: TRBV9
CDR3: CASSSDASSYNEQFF

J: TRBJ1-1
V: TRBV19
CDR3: CASSKPASFAEAFF

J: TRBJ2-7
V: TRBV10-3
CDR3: CAISESLAGAKEQYF

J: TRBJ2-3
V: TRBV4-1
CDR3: CASRQLTRPSGADTQYF